These 15 T cell receptor beta chains share one sample of origin, sequenced in a study of shared clonotypes between healthy human individuals. TCRdb's copy holds only in-frame clones and misses some; the assay was immunoSEQ multiplex PCR. This sample has a few hundred thousand clones, with around 87% found just once. Sample: memory CD8+ T cells sorted from blood. Subset of the sample: CD45RO+ cells pooled with CCR7-negative TemRA cells. Every receptor here comes from a man aged 18 to 30 in good health.

The chain links TRBV6-6 to TRBJ1-6; weak D call: TRBD1 (5 bases). Trimming pared 2 bases from V and 10 bases from J, leaving 15 bases between. Germline values: CDR1 MNHNY, CDR2 SVGAGI (reference sequence). The CDR3 is made up of 15 amino acids. The CDR3 loop is CASSYGREGESPLHF. CDR3 nucleotide sequence: TGTGCCAGCAGTTACGGCAGGGAAGGAGAATCACCCCTCCACTTT.

The chain joins TRBV2 to TRBJ2-1, with D possibly matching TRBD2 (6 bases). This CDR3 has 14 amino acids. The germline CDR1 and CDR2 sequences are SNHLY and FYNNEI. Trimming removed 5 bases from V and 5 bases from J, with 13 bases in between. Here the CDR3 DNA reads TGTGCCAGCAGTCCAGGCGGGAACGACAATGAGCAGTTCTTC. Amino acids: CASSPGGNDNEQFF.

The rearrangement links TRBV7-2 to TRBJ1-5; TRBD1 aligns across 7 bases. J gave up 9 bases and V 2 bases, and 4 bases lay outside the gene matches. Per the germline V gene, CDR1 is SGHTA and CDR2 is FQGNSA. The CDR3 contains 13 residues. The CDR3 sequence is CASSLTGETPQHF. As DNA, the CDR3 is TGTGCCAGCAGCTTAACAGGGGAGACGCCCCAGCATTTT.

The CDR3 region has the DNA TGTGCCAGCAGTGTCCTTTTAGCGGAGGGGAGCACAGATACGCAGTATTTT. As protein: CASSVLLAEGSTDTQYF. The chain links TRBV27 to TRBJ2-3; a possible D gene is TRBD2 (6 bases). Between the trimmed V and J ends, which lost 5 bases and 0 bases, there was a span of 18 bases. From germline, CDR1 is MNHEY and CDR2 SMNVEV (reference sequence). The CDR3 sequence is 17 residues long.

V and J are TRBV7-9 and TRBJ2-6; weak D call: TRBD2 (6 bases). The CDR3 extends over 18 amino acids. The V end lost 2 bases, the J end lost 0 bases, and 14 bases lay between the germline ends. The germline CDR1 and CDR2 sequences are SEHNR and FQNEAQ (reference sequence). CDR3 region: CASSLIGGINSGANVLTF. As DNA, the CDR3 is TGTGCCAGCAGCTTAATCGGCGGGATAAACTCTGGGGCCAACGTCCTGACTTTC.

This clone came up once. This sequence joins TRBV27 and TRBJ2-7; perhaps TRBD1 as D (5 bases). V was pared by 6 bases and J by 6 bases, with 21 bases between. The CDR3 is 15 residues long. Germline CDR1 and CDR2: MNHEY and SMNVEV (reference sequence). CDR3 loop: CASSSLPRVSLEQYF. DNA for the CDR3: TGTGCCAGCAGCTCCCTCCCCAGGGTCTCCCTCGAGCAGTACTTC.

CDR3 nucleotides: TGTGCCATCAGTGCGGAGTTCTCTGGGGCCAACGTCCTGACTTTC. Translating gives CAISAEFSGANVLTF. V usage is TRBV10-3 and J usage is TRBJ2-6; D unclear. This CDR3 comprises 15 residues. V was shortened by 4 bases and J by 0 bases, with 7 bases between the two germline ends. Germline V lookup: CDR1 ENHRY, CDR2 SYGVKD.

The chain joins TRBV27 to TRBJ1-1, with D uncertain. Germline loops: CDR1 MNHEY, CDR2 SMNVEV (reference sequence). V gave up 5 bases and J gave up 7 bases, with 11 bases separating them. This CDR3 contains 12 residues. Here the CDR3 DNA reads TGTGCCAGCAGTCCCCACCCTGGTGAAGCTTTCTTT. This encodes CASSPHPGEAFF.

The gene calls are TRBV9 and TRBJ2-6; D ambiguous. The CDR3 is 15 residues long. Trimming pared 1 base from V and 3 bases from J, leaving 8 bases between. The germline gives CDR1 SGDLS, CDR2 YYNGEE. The CDR3 reads CASSVINGGANVLTF. The DNA of the CDR3 is TGTGCCAGCAGCGTAATCAACGGTGGGGCCAACGTCCTGACTTTC.

V gene TRBV4-3 combines with J gene TRBJ1-4, with TRBD1 matching over 9 bases. Trimming cost V 2 bases and J 6 bases; bases outside gene matches: 4. This CDR3 has 15 residues. Germline V gene lookup returns CDR1 LGHNA and CDR2 YSLEER. The CDR3, as DNA: TGCGCCAGCAGCCAATCACAGGGGGCGGATGAAAAACTGTTTTTT. Its translation: CASSQSQGADEKLFF.

Worth noting for this clone: Other DNA sequences within the sample encode an identical CDR3. The chain couples TRBV11-2 to TRBJ1-5; maybe TRBD1 (5 bases). In germline, CDR1 is SGHAT, CDR2 FQNNGV. The V gene lost 0 bases and the J gene lost 6 bases, with 6 bases spanning the gap. The CDR3 totals 13 residues. The CDR3: CASSLDQGQPQHF. CDR3 sequence (DNA): TGTGCCAGCAGCTTAGACCAGGGTCAGCCCCAGCATTTT.

V and J are TRBV10-1 and TRBJ2-1; D is unresolved. There are 14 residues in the CDR3. The V end was cut by 4 bases, the J end by 0 bases, with 7 bases between. Germline assignment: CDR1 WNHNN and CDR2 SYGVQD (reference sequence). CDR3 nucleotide sequence: TGCGCCAGCAGTGGACGGCTCTCCTACAATGAGCAGTTCTTC. Protein product: CASSGRLSYNEQFF.

This chain links TRBV30 with TRBJ2-1; 12 nucleotides agree with TRBD2. Germline assignment: CDR1 GTSNPN and CDR2 SVGIG (reference sequence). The CDR3 sequence is 18 residues long. V lost 0 bases to trimming and J lost 4 bases; unmatched junction nucleotides: 10. The DNA for the CDR3 is TGTGCCTGGAGTGTACTCAGACTAGCGGGAGCCAATTACAATGAGCAGTTCTTC. Translating gives CAWSVLRLAGANYNEQFF. The full variable domain, completed using reference TRBV30 and TRBJ2-1, is SQTIHQWPATLVQPVGSPLSLECTVEGTSNPNLYWYRQAAGRGLQLLFYSVGIGQISSEVPQNLSASRPQDRQFILSSKKLLLSDSGFYLCAWSVLRLAGANYNEQFFGPGTRLTVL.

With regard to this clone: This CDR3 is also generated by other DNA sequences in the sample. The chain is built from TRBV27 and TRBJ1-1; D might be TRBD1 (5 bases). Trimming took 2 bases from V and 5 from J, leaving 9 bases between them. Germline CDR1 MNHEY, CDR2 SMNVEV (reference sequence). This CDR3 has 13 amino acids. CDR3 sequence reads: CASSLQGGTEAFF. Written as DNA, the CDR3 is TGTGCCAGCAGTTTACAGGGAGGAACTGAAGCTTTCTTT.

This clone appeared a few times. The chain couples TRBV7-2 to TRBJ2-5; D call uncertain. Trimming took off 0 bases at V and 5 bases at J, with 7 bases between the two ends. In germline, CDR1 is SGHTA, CDR2 FQGNSA. The CDR3 covers 13 residues. This CDR3 reads CASSLAAGETQYF. The CDR3 DNA reads as TGTGCCAGCAGCTTAGCGGCTGGGGAGACCCAGTACTTC.